These 14 T cell receptor beta chains were sequenced from one sample in a study of blood T cell repertoires in COVID-19. Repertoires were generated with immunoSEQ multiplex PCR, while TCRdb's copy carries only in-frame clones and drops some. Counted here are tens of thousands of clones, around 87% occurring once; the ten biggest clones make up about 2.9%. The sample was peripheral blood. These receptors were collected from a woman aged 45 to 65 with active or convalescent COVID-19.

This chain connects TRBV3-1 (or the pseudogene TRBV3-2) to TRBJ1-1; tentative D call: TRBD1 (6 bases). This CDR3 spans 12 amino acids. Trimming took off 3 bases at V and 7 bases at J, with 9 bases between the two ends. CDR1 is LGHDT, CDR2 YNNKEL, per germline (reference sequence). CDR3 coding DNA: TGTGCCAGCAGCCAGATCAGGGGTGAAGCTTTCTTT. Translated, it gives CASSQIRGEAFF.

The count of this clone is one. This chain connects TRBV19 to TRBJ1-2, with 7 bases fitting TRBD1. Germline V gene sequence: CDR1 LNHDA, CDR2 SQIVND (reference sequence). Germline trimming cut 10 bases from V and 3 bases from J; bases unmatched to any gene: 8. The length of the CDR3 is 13 residues. CDR3: CATRQGIDYGYTF. For the CDR3, the DNA is TGTGCCACAAGACAGGGAATCGACTATGGCTACACCTTC.

This sequence joins TRBV4-2 and TRBJ2-2; the D gene is possibly TRBD1 (6 bases). Trimming took off 5 bases at V and 4 bases at J, with 11 bases between the two ends. Germline values: CDR1 LGHNA, CDR2 YNFKEQ. The CDR3 loop spans 14 amino acids. This CDR3 reads CASSSGQITGELFF. The CDR3 nucleotides read TGTGCCAGCAGCTCCGGACAGATCACCGGGGAGCTGTTTTTT.

CDR3: CASSQSQGRSGNTIYF. For the CDR3, the DNA is TGTGCCAGCAGCCAATCACAGGGTCGCTCTGGAAACACCATATATTTT. The genes are TRBV9 and TRBJ1-3, with D possibly TRBD1 on 6 matching bases. The CDR3 length is 16 residues. The germline V gene has CDR1 SGDLS and CDR2 YYNGEE. Trimming cost V 4 bases and J 0 bases, with 14 bases left between them.

The V and J genes are TRBV2 and TRBJ2-2, with D perhaps TRBD1 (5 bases). The CDR3 sequence is 15 residues long. The V and J ends lost 2 bases and 7 bases respectively, with 14 bases between them. Germline CDR1 reads SNHLY; CDR2 reads FYNNEI. The CDR3: CASSESPREGGELFF. CDR3 DNA sequence: TGTGCCAGCAGTGAATCTCCCAGGGAAGGCGGGGAGCTGTTTTTT.

V and J are TRBV7-6 and TRBJ1-3; perhaps TRBD1 as D (5 bases). Trimming shortened V by 5 bases and J by 4 bases, and 12 bases separated the two germline ends. This CDR3 has 14 residues. The germline CDR1 and CDR2 sequences are SGHVS and FNYEAQ. This chain's CDR3 is CASSPGYAGNTIYF. Here the CDR3 DNA reads TGTGCCAGCAGCCCAGGGTACGCAGGAAACACCATATATTTT.

The gene calls are TRBV7-9 and TRBJ1-3, with no clear D. The CDR3 sequence is 19 residues long. Between the trimmed V and J ends, which lost 5 bases and 4 bases, there was a span of 27 bases. CDR1 and CDR2 (germline): SEHNR, FQNEAQ (reference sequence). The CDR3 spells CASSGPGEPPKVPGNTIYF. The DNA for the CDR3 is TGTGCCAGCAGCGGCCCCGGGGAGCCTCCTAAGGTTCCAGGAAACACCATATATTTT.

This chain links TRBV5-1 with TRBJ1-2; 8 nucleotides align to TRBD1. J gave up 4 bases and V 4 bases, and 6 bases lay outside the gene matches. CDR3 size: 14 residues. Germline assignment: CDR1 SGHRS and CDR2 YFSETQ. In DNA form, the CDR3 reads TGCGCCAGCAGCACCTCAGGGGGCGGCTATGGCTACACCTTC. It specifies CASSTSGGGYGYTF.

This chain links TRBV7-9 with TRBJ2-7; D unclear. CDR3 size: 12 residues. Trimming removed 4 bases from V and 12 bases from J, with 16 bases in between. Germline-derived CDR1 and CDR2 are SEHNR and FQNEAQ (reference sequence). The CDR3 loop is CASSSSFGTGYF. CDR3 in DNA: TGTGCCAGCAGCTCCTCTTTTGGTACGGGGTACTTC.

The rearrangement links TRBV6-2 or TRBV6-3 to TRBJ2-7; D may be TRBD1 (5 bases). This CDR3 comprises 12 residues. Germline V gives CDR1 MNHEY, CDR2 SVGEGT. Between the trimmed V and J ends, which lost 4 bases and 5 bases, there was a span of 9 bases. CDR3 nucleotide sequence: TGTGCCAGCAGTTGGGGCCAGAACGAGCAGTACTTC. This codes for CASSWGQNEQYF.

The genes are TRBV27 and TRBJ1-1; D is uncertain. The CDR3 has 14 amino acids. Trimming cost V 4 bases and J 4 bases, with 13 bases left between them. The V gene's germline CDR1 is MNHEY and CDR2 SMNVEV (reference sequence). The CDR3 DNA reads TGTGCCAGCAGTTCTCCGCGGGCTGGCACTGAAGCTTTCTTT. Translation: CASSSPRAGTEAFF.

The chain has TRBV29-1 and TRBJ2-2; a possible D gene is TRBD2 (5 bases). Deletions cut 6 bases from V and 5 bases from J, with 16 bases between. CDR3 length: 14 residues. Germline V gene data show CDR1 as SQVTM and CDR2 as ANQGSEA. CDR3: CSVRHGVLTGELFF. For the CDR3, the DNA is TGCAGCGTCCGGCACGGGGTGTTAACCGGGGAGCTGTTTTTT.

The chain carries TRBV7-9 and TRBJ1-1; maybe TRBD1 (5 bases). V was clipped by 0 bases and J by 3 bases, with 8 bases between them. Germline lookup yields CDR1 SEHNR and CDR2 FQNEAQ (reference sequence). This CDR3 is built from 14 residues. The CDR3 spells CASSLAGVDTEAFF. The CDR3 DNA reads as TGTGCCAGCAGCTTAGCAGGGGTGGACACTGAAGCTTTCTTT.

The chain carries TRBV7-2 and TRBJ2-2, with 10 bases fitting TRBD2. The length of the CDR3 is 18 residues. The junction had 6 bases not matched to a gene; V was cut back by 2 bases and J by 0 bases. Germline V gene lookup returns CDR1 SGHTA and CDR2 FQGNSA. CDR3 amino acids: CASSLYPSGGANTGELFF. CDR3 DNA sequence: TGTGCCAGCAGCTTATACCCTAGCGGGGGCGCGAACACCGGGGAGCTGTTTTTT. The full variable domain, its missing parts supplied by reference TRBV7-2 and TRBJ2-2, is GAGVSQSPSNKVTEKGKDVELRCDPISGHTALYWYRQSLGQGLEFLIYFQGNSAPDKSGLPSDRFSAERTGGSVSTLTIQRTQQEDSAVYLCASSLYPSGGANTGELFFGEGSRLTVL.